The 22 T cell receptor beta chains below come from one sample, sequenced in a study of human versus mouse CDR3 diversity and MHC coevolution (dated by TCRdb to the late 2010s). The protocol used for the library was the immunoSEQ multiplex PCR assay. This immuneACCESS table, as held by TCRdb, lists in-frame sequences with V and J called but not all clones. Of the missing ones, under half trace to an unresolved V gene in checked studies; the others have no known cause. In all, the sample holds more than 55,000 clones, and around 94% of those were seen once. The top ten clonotypes cover over 15% of the sample. The sequenced material came from naive CD4+ T cells from blood. What the cell subset or site label conveys for this sample: CD45RO-negative CD62L-positive naive CD4 T cells. These receptors were obtained from a person in their sixties or seventies in good health.

Only one count was recorded for this clone. The chain combines TRBV6-5 with TRBJ1-1, with D hard to call. CDR1 is MNHEY and CDR2 is SVGAGI in the germline V gene. V lost 5 bases, J lost 3 bases, and 13 bases lay in between. The CDR3 has 14 amino acids. The CDR3 here is CASSPTLGDTEAFF. As DNA, the CDR3 is TGTGCCAGCAGTCCGACACTGGGTGACACTGAAGCTTTCTTT.

The table lists this clone with a count of one. The rearrangement joins TRBV5-4 to TRBJ2-5; 10 bases are a match to TRBD2. V shed 3 bases, J shed 4 bases, and the junction held 6 bases outside the gene matches. The CDR3 is made up of 15 amino acids. Looked up from germline, CDR1 is SGHNT and CDR2 is YYREEE (reference sequence). The chain's CDR3 is CASSSSSGRRETQYF. The CDR3 DNA follows: TGTGCCAGCAGCTCGTCTAGCGGGAGAAGAGAGACCCAGTACTTC.

This clone has a handful of counts. The genes are TRBV27 and TRBJ1-5; D ambiguous. V lost 3 bases and J lost 4, with 7 bases in between. Germline CDR1 and CDR2: MNHEY and SMNVEV (reference sequence). The CDR3 covers 13 residues. The CDR3 DNA follows: TGTGCCAGCAGTTTCGGAGGGAATCAGCCCCAGCATTTT. Translated: CASSFGGNQPQHF.

This rearrangement joins TRBV5-4 to TRBJ2-7; 9 nucleotides line up with TRBD2. J lost 3 bases, V lost 3 bases, and 7 bases had no gene match. Germline CDR1 reads SGHNT; CDR2 reads YYREEE (reference sequence). This CDR3 spans 15 amino acids. CDR3: CASSSEAGGLYEQYF. CDR3 nucleotide sequence: TGTGCCAGCAGCTCGGAAGCGGGAGGTCTCTACGAGCAGTACTTC.

V and J are TRBV5-4 and TRBJ2-7; 8 bases fit TRBD2. CDR1 and CDR2 (germline): SGHNT, YYREEE (reference sequence). The CDR3 sequence is 13 residues long. V dropped 3 bases and J dropped 4; count of bases not matched to a gene: 3. The CDR3 here is CASSSTSGYEQYF. In nucleotides, the CDR3 is TGTGCCAGCAGCTCTACTAGCGGTTACGAGCAGTACTTC.

V gene TRBV14 combines with J gene TRBJ2-5; 9 nucleotides align to TRBD1. Losses at the gene ends were 1 base for V and 5 bases for J; bases not matched to a gene: 8. The CDR3 is made up of 16 amino acids. The germline CDR1 and CDR2 sequences are SGHDN and FVKESK. CDR3: CASSQGGTGFGETQYF. CDR3 sequence (DNA): TGTGCCAGCAGCCAAGGAGGGACAGGGTTTGGGGAGACCCAGTACTTC.

The rearrangement uses TRBV4-1 and TRBJ2-1, with 9 nucleotides matching TRBD2. This CDR3 region has 15 residues. CDR1 MGHRA and CDR2 YSYEKL come from the germline V gene. V dropped 4 bases and J dropped 4; count of bases not matched to a gene: 5. The CDR3 DNA follows: TGCGCCAGCAGCCCTAGCGGGACCCATTACAATGAGCAGTTCTTC. It codes for CASSPSGTHYNEQFF.

The V gene is TRBV19, the J gene TRBJ2-2, with D possibly matching TRBD1 (6 bases). Germline V gene sequence: CDR1 LNHDA, CDR2 SQIVND (reference sequence). Trimming cost V 0 bases and J 4 bases, with 18 bases left between them. The CDR3 consists of 18 residues. The CDR3 loop is CASSIDGPRGEATGELFF. DNA of the CDR3: TGTGCCAGTAGTATAGATGGCCCCAGGGGAGAGGCCACCGGGGAGCTGTTTTTT.

V gene TRBV11-3 combines with J gene TRBJ2-7; tentatively, D is TRBD1 (7 bases). V lost 7 bases, J lost 6 bases, and 28 bases lay in between. Per germline, CDR1 SGHNT and CDR2 YENEEA. This CDR3 spans 17 amino acids. The CDR3 coding sequence is TGTGCCAGCAACTTCGGAGGGGACAGCCTTACCCCCCGCGAGCAGTACTTC. This gives the protein CASNFGGDSLTPREQYF. The full variable domain, its missing parts supplied by reference TRBV11-3 and TRBJ2-7, is EAGVVQSPRYKIIEKKQPVAFWCNPISGHNTLYWYLQNLGQGPELLIRYENEEAVDDSQLPKDRFSAERLKGVDSTLKIQPAELGDSAVYLCASNFGGDSLTPREQYFGPGTRLTVT.

J is TRBJ2-1 and V is TRBV5-1; the D gene is possibly TRBD1 (6 bases). Germline loops: CDR1 SGHRS, CDR2 YFSETQ. The CDR3 length is 15 residues. Trimming cost V 1 base and J 1 base, with 9 bases left between them. The CDR3 DNA reads as TGCGCCAGCAGCTTGCAGGGGCCTTCCTACAATGAGCAGTTCTTC. Protein sequence: CASSLQGPSYNEQFF. Variable domain in full (rest from reference TRBV5-1 and TRBJ2-1): KAGVTQTPRYLIKTRGQQVTLSCSPISGHRSVSWYQQTPGQGLQFLFEYFSETQRNKGNFPGRFSGRQFSNSRSEMNVSTLELGDSALYLCASSLQGPSYNEQFFGPGTRLTVL.

The V and J genes are TRBV11-2 and TRBJ2-1, with TRBD1 matching 7 bases. The CDR3 loop spans 17 amino acids. The germline V gene has CDR1 SGHAT and CDR2 FQNNGV. The V segment lost 4 bases and the J segment 4 bases; nucleotides outside the gene matches: 13. The CDR3 here is CASSSIRDSATYNEQFF. DNA of the CDR3: TGTGCCAGCAGCTCAATCCGGGACAGCGCAACTTACAATGAGCAGTTCTTC.

The chain's CDR3 is CSVRHPNEQFF. For the CDR3, the DNA is TGCAGCGTTCGACATCCCAATGAGCAGTTCTTC. The rearrangement joins TRBV29-1 to TRBJ2-1; no firm D call. Between the trimmed V and J ends, which lost 5 bases and 6 bases, there was a span of 8 bases. Germline lookup yields CDR1 SQVTM and CDR2 ANQGSEA. The CDR3 is made up of 11 amino acids.

The rearrangement links TRBV5-1 to TRBJ1-1; D uncertain. This CDR3 has 13 amino acids. The V gene's germline CDR1 is SGHRS and CDR2 YFSETQ. The V end lost 0 bases, the J end lost 3 bases, and 6 bases lay between the germline ends. The CDR3 nucleotides read TGCGCCAGCAGCTTGGGTCAGGACACTGAAGCTTTCTTT. It encodes CASSLGQDTEAFF.

This sequence joins TRBV19 and TRBJ2-3, with a tentative D call TRBD2 (6 bases). This CDR3 region has 14 residues. Trimming pared 1 base from V and 4 bases from J, leaving 9 bases between. Looked up from germline, CDR1 is LNHDA and CDR2 is SQIVND (reference sequence). The CDR3 DNA reads as TGTGCCAGTAGTATAGCGGGAGCGGCAGATACGCAGTATTTT. Amino acid sequence: CASSIAGAADTQYF.

The V call is TRBV19, the J call TRBJ2-1; D may be TRBD1 (5 bases). CDR1 is LNHDA and CDR2 is SQIVND in the germline V gene (reference sequence). V lost 3 bases to trimming and J lost 6 bases, with 12 bases between them. This CDR3 has 14 residues. CDR3 nucleotide sequence: TGTGCCAGTAGTATGTCAGGGCCTCGCAATGAGCAGTTCTTC. It specifies CASSMSGPRNEQFF.

The V gene is TRBV7-6, the J gene TRBJ1-5, with TRBD1 identical over 10 bases. After removal of 5 bases from V and 3 bases from J, the junction contained 4 bases not matched to a gene. This CDR3 has 15 residues. The germline gives CDR1 SGHVS, CDR2 FNYEAQ. CDR3 coding DNA: TGTGCCAGCAGCCTAGACAGGGGGCCCAATCAGCCCCAGCATTTT. As protein: CASSLDRGPNQPQHF. Full variable domain (rest looked up from reference TRBV7-6 and TRBJ1-5): GAGVSQSPRYKVTKRGQDVALRCDPISGHVSLYWYRQALGQGPEFLTYFNYEAQQDKSGLPNDRFSAERPEGSISTLTIQRTEQRDSAMYRCASSLDRGPNQPQHFGDGTRLSIL.

In this sample, this clone turned up once. This rearrangement joins TRBV19 to TRBJ2-1, with TRBD2 matching over 7 bases. Germline V lookup: CDR1 LNHDA, CDR2 SQIVND (reference sequence). After removal of 2 bases from V and 3 bases from J, the junction contained 4 bases not matched to a gene. This CDR3 contains 15 residues. The CDR3 coding sequence is TGTGCCAGTAGTATAATCCAGCGGGGCTACAATGAGCAGTTCTTC. Its protein product is CASSIIQRGYNEQFF.

CDR3 DNA: TGTGCCAGCAGTACAGGCGACCTGGGTGAAAAACTGTTTTTT. Residues: CASSTGDLGEKLFF. The rearrangement links TRBV6-1 to TRBJ1-4; D possibly corresponds to TRBD1 (5 bases). The CDR3 runs to 14 residues. The V end was cut by 5 bases, the J end by 7 bases, with 14 bases between. Germline V CDR1 and CDR2: MNHNS, SASEGT.

This sequence joins TRBV19 and TRBJ2-2, with D unclear. The CDR3 contains 12 residues. Trimming pared 6 bases from V and 3 bases from J, leaving 5 bases between. In germline, CDR1 is LNHDA, CDR2 SQIVND (reference sequence). CDR3 sequence reads: CASSRYTGELFF. DNA for the CDR3: TGTGCCAGTAGCCGGTACACCGGGGAGCTGTTTTTT.

This clone was seen more than once but under ten times. CDR3 loop: CASSLTSGRFNEQFF. In DNA, the CDR3 is TGTGCCAGCAGCTTGACTAGCGGGAGATTTAATGAGCAGTTCTTC. V and J are TRBV5-4 and TRBJ2-1, with 11 nucleotides matching TRBD2. The J segment lost 7 bases and the V segment lost 1 base, leaving 4 bases of the junction unmatched. CDR1 SGHNT and CDR2 YYREEE come from the germline V gene (reference sequence). This CDR3 spans 15 amino acids.

This clone was seen just once. The chain couples TRBV27 to TRBJ2-3; 7 bases agree with TRBD2. The ends lost 6 bases at V and 1 base at J; junction bases unmatched: 13. The CDR3 consists of 17 residues. Germline loops: CDR1 MNHEY, CDR2 SMNVEV (reference sequence). The CDR3 DNA is TGTGCCAGCAGCAGGGAGGGGTTTGGGGTAGGCACAGATACGCAGTATTTT. Translation: CASSREGFGVGTDTQYF.

This chain links TRBV18 with TRBJ1-1, with a possible D match to TRBD1 (6 bases). CDR1 is KGHSH, CDR2 LQKENI, per germline. Trimming cost V 1 base and J 6 bases, with 18 bases left between them. This CDR3 comprises 16 residues. The CDR3 region has the DNA TGTGCCAGCTCACCACGGGAGGGGAATGGGGGCTCTGAAGCTTTCTTT. Its translation is CASSPREGNGGSEAFF. The entire variable domain, with the rest obtained from reference TRBV18 and TRBJ1-1, is as follows: NAGVMQNPRHLVRRRGQEARLRCSPMKGHSHVYWYRQLPEEGLKFMVYLQKENIIDESGMPKERFSAEFPKEGPSILRIQQVVRGDSAAYFCASSPREGNGGSEAFFGQGTRLTVV.